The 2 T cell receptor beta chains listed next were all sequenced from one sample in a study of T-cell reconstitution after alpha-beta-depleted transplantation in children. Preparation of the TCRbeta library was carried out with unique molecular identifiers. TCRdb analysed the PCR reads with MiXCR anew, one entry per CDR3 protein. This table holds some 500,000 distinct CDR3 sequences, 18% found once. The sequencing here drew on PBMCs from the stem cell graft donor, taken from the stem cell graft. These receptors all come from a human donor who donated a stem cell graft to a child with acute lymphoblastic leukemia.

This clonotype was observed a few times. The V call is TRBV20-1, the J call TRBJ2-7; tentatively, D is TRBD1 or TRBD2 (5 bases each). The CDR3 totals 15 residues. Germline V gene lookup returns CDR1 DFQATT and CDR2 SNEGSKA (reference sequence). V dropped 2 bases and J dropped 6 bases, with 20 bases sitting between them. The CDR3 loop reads CSARSLRDPLGEQYF. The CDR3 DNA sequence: TGCAGTGCTAGATCCCTACGGGACCCACTCGGCGAGCAGTACTTC.

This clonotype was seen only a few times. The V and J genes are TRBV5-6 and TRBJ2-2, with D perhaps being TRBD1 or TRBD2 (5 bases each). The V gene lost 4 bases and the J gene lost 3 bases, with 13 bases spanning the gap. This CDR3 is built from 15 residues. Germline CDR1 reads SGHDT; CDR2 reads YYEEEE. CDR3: CASSPGTWDTGELFF. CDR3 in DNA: TGTGCCAGCAGCCCGGGGACCTGGGACACCGGGGAGCTGTTTTTT.